These T cell receptor beta chains were read from a single sample in a study of T cells after yellow fever vaccination. MiXCR was run by TCRdb on the 5' RACE reads, yielding one entry per CDR3 protein. The table includes hundreds of thousands of distinct CDR3 sequences, around an eighth detected once. The starting material was CD4+ T cells sorted from PBMCs, obtained 15 days after the yellow fever booster vaccination. The receptors stem from a man aged 18 to 30 who received the YFV17D yellow fever vaccine. CDR3s include the opening cysteine and the closing phenylalanine or tryptophan. Fields, in order: CDR3 protein, CDR3 DNA, J gene, clone size, V gene, D gene. The D gene is left open where the match is weak. A row's size may be missing; if present it is once, few, many or a size class.

CDR3: CASTPRRGGGRTDTQYF
DNA: TGTGCCAGCACCCCACGGCGGGGCGGGGGGCGCACAGATACGCAGTATTTT
J: TRBJ2-3
size: few
V: TRBV7-8
D: TRBD2

CDR3: CASSSSGQGADEQFF
DNA: TGTGCCAGCAGTTCCTCCGGACAGGGGGCTGACGAGCAGTTCTTC
J: TRBJ2-1
size: -
V: TRBV12-3/TRBV12-4
D: TRBD1

CDR3: CASSFQRGGGETQYF
DNA: TGTGCCAGCAGCTTCCAGCGGGGGGGCGGAGAGACCCAGTACTTC
J: TRBJ2-5
size: -
V: TRBV7-2
D: TRBD2

CDR3: CASSPPRRPGELFF
DNA: TGTGCCAGCTCACCACCGCGGCGACCCGGGGAGCTGTTTTTT
J: TRBJ2-2
size: few
V: TRBV18
D: -

CDR3: CASSERILRDTEAFF
DNA: TGTGCCAGCAGTGAACGTATCCTTAGGGACACTGAAGCTTTCTTT
J: TRBJ1-1
size: few
V: TRBV6-1
D: -

CDR3: CAWVYPGGPYTGELFF
DNA: TGTGCCTGGGTCTACCCGGGAGGACCTTACACCGGGGAGCTGTTTTTT
J: TRBJ2-2
size: few
V: TRBV30
D: TRBD2

CDR3: CASSFDRDQPQHF
DNA: TGTGCCAGCAGTTTTGATAGGGATCAGCCCCAGCATTTT
J: TRBJ1-5
size: many
V: TRBV7-2
D: -

CDR3: CATGGNYGYTF
DNA: TGTGCCACAGGGGGGAACTATGGCTACACCTTC
J: TRBJ1-2
size: many
V: TRBV7-2
D: TRBD1

CDR3: CASSSPRTGGNTIYF
DNA: TGCGCCAGCAGCTCTCCCAGGACGGGCGGAAACACCATATATTTT
J: TRBJ1-3
size: few
V: TRBV5-1
D: -

CDR3: CASSPGTGGSGRYEQYF
DNA: TGTGCCAGCAGTCCTGGGACAGGGGGCTCCGGTCGCTACGAGCAGTACTTC
J: TRBJ2-7
size: few
V: TRBV12-3/TRBV12-4
D: TRBD1

CDR3: CASSPLGMAWSNQPQHF
DNA: TGTGCCAGCAGCCCCTTGGGGATGGCATGGAGCAATCAGCCCCAGCATTTT
J: TRBJ1-5
size: few
V: TRBV7-8
D: -

CDR3: CASSLGTADEQYF
DNA: TGTGCCAGCAGCCTCGGGACAGCCGACGAGCAGTACTTC
J: TRBJ2-7
size: -
V: TRBV5-6
D: TRBD1

CDR3: CAISEERGTGGSGNTIYF
DNA: TGTGCCATCAGTGAGGAACGCGGGACAGGGGGATCTGGAAACACCATATATTTT
J: TRBJ1-3
size: few
V: TRBV10-3
D: TRBD1

CDR3: CASSSSAIKETQYF
DNA: TGTGCCAGCAGCTCCTCGGCTATTAAAGAGACCCAGTACTTC
J: TRBJ2-5
size: few
V: TRBV7-9
D: -

CDR3: CASSPLAGGWNEQFF
DNA: TGTGCCAGCAGCCCTCTAGCGGGGGGTTGGAATGAGCAGTTCTTC
J: TRBJ2-1
size: -
V: TRBV3-1
D: TRBD2

CDR3: CASSLSSGVTDTQYF
DNA: TGTGCCAGCAGCTTATCCAGCGGGGTAACAGATACGCAGTATTTT
J: TRBJ2-3
size: -
V: TRBV11-2
D: TRBD2

CDR3: CASSLVQGGDYGYTF
DNA: TGTGCCAGCAGTTTAGTCCAGGGGGGCGACTATGGCTACACCTTC
J: TRBJ1-2
size: few
V: TRBV27
D: TRBD1

CDR3: CASTPAQRLDTEAFF
DNA: TGTGCCAGCACCCCCGCCCAGCGATTAGACACTGAAGCTTTCTTT
J: TRBJ1-1
size: -
V: TRBV28
D: -

CDR3: CASIRSQANTEAFF
DNA: TGTGCCAGCATTAGGAGCCAGGCTAACACTGAAGCTTTCTTT
J: TRBJ1-1
size: -
V: TRBV6-5
D: -

CDR3: CASNWDTQETQYF
DNA: TGCGCCAGCAACTGGGACACCCAAGAGACCCAGTACTTC
J: TRBJ2-5
size: few
V: TRBV5-1
D: -

CDR3: CATSRPRGATHNEQFF
DNA: TGTGCCACCAGCAGACCCAGGGGCGCAACCCACAATGAGCAGTTCTTC
J: TRBJ2-1
size: few
V: TRBV15
D: -

CDR3: CASSERGGTMTQYF
DNA: TGTGCCAGCAGTGAAAGGGGGGGGACGATGACCCAGTACTTC
J: TRBJ2-5
size: -
V: TRBV6-1
D: -

CDR3: CASSQVVQETQYF
DNA: TGTGCCAGCAGCCAAGTGGTGCAGGAGACCCAGTACTTC
J: TRBJ2-5
size: many
V: TRBV4-2
D: -

CDR3: CASSLTGDTNEKLFF
DNA: TGCGCCAGCAGCTTGACAGGGGATACTAATGAAAAACTGTTTTTT
J: TRBJ1-4
size: -
V: TRBV5-1
D: TRBD1

CDR3: CASSPESAYGYTF
DNA: TGTGCCAGCTCACCGGAATCAGCCTATGGCTACACCTTC
J: TRBJ1-2
size: many
V: TRBV18
D: -

CDR3: CASSSGTSGDEQFF
DNA: TGTGCCAGCAGCTCCGGGACTAGCGGTGATGAGCAGTTCTTC
J: TRBJ2-1
size: -
V: TRBV7-9
D: TRBD2

CDR3: CSATHPTGANQPQHF
DNA: TGCAGTGCTACCCACCCGACAGGGGCAAATCAGCCCCAGCATTTT
J: TRBJ1-5
size: many
V: TRBV20-1
D: TRBD1

CDR3: CSAQHRADTEAFF
DNA: TGCAGCGCCCAACACAGGGCGGACACTGAAGCTTTCTTT
J: TRBJ1-1
size: many
V: TRBV29-1
D: -

CDR3: CSARVLVPRADTQYF
DNA: TGCAGTGCTAGAGTTTTGGTGCCTAGGGCAGATACGCAGTATTTT
J: TRBJ2-3
size: few
V: TRBV20-1
D: -

CDR3: CSAPQGTSGEQYF
DNA: TGCAGTGCTCCCCAGGGCACTAGCGGAGAGCAGTACTTC
J: TRBJ2-7
size: -
V: TRBV20-1
D: TRBD2

CDR3: CASSSARGSWNTEAFF
DNA: TGCGCCAGCAGCTCAGCCAGGGGGTCTTGGAACACTGAAGCTTTCTTT
J: TRBJ1-1
size: -
V: TRBV5-1
D: TRBD1